This entry lists 15 T cell receptor beta chains sequenced from one sample in a study of T cells in Graves' hyperthyroidism and ophthalmopathy. TCR beta CDR3 regions were amplified from RNA. TCR CDR3 underwent first-round RT-PCR with the HTBI primer set. MiXCR, run by TCRdb on the multiplex PCR reads, gives a single entry per CDR3 protein. The data contain approximately 270,000 distinct CDR3 sequences, 13% to 15% of them singletons. Material: blood. The receptor set was obtained from a woman between 40 and 55 years old with Graves' hyperthyroidism that later progressed to Graves' ophthalmopathy.

This clonotype was recorded once. The chain couples TRBV28 to TRBJ1-2; no reliable D call. The V gene's germline CDR1 is MDHEN and CDR2 SYDVKM. Trimming shortened V by 3 bases and J by 7 bases, and 6 bases separated the two germline ends. The CDR3 covers 11 residues. The CDR3 spells CASSFLTGYTF. The CDR3 bases are TGTGCCAGCAGTTTTTTGACTGGCTACACCTTC.

This clonotype has at least ten counts. The gene calls are TRBV6-2 or TRBV6-3 and TRBJ2-1, with 13 bases aligning to TRBD2. CDR1 and CDR2 from the germline V gene are MNHEY and SVGEGT. J lost 4 bases, V lost 6 bases, and 6 bases had no gene match. The CDR3 extends over 16 amino acids. The CDR3 loop is CASRTGTSGTYNEQFF. In DNA, the CDR3 is TGTGCCAGCAGAACCGGGACTAGCGGGACGTACAATGAGCAGTTCTTC.

There are many counts of this clonotype. The chain couples TRBV6-2 or TRBV6-3 to TRBJ1-1, with no clear D. Germline assignment: CDR1 MNHEY and CDR2 SVGEGT. The length of the CDR3 is 17 residues. V was clipped by 0 bases and J by 3 bases, with 17 bases between them. The CDR3 sequence is CASSYSMFGRSDTEAFF. CDR3 in DNA: TGTGCCAGCAGTTACTCGATGTTTGGGAGATCGGACACTGAAGCTTTCTTT.

The gene calls are TRBV5-1 and TRBJ1-4; weak D call: TRBD1 (6 bases). CDR1 SGHRS and CDR2 YFSETQ come from the germline V gene. The CDR3 contains 13 residues. Trimming removed 4 bases at V and 6 bases at J, with 10 bases between. The CDR3 bases are TGCGCCAGCAGCCTCAGGGGATATGAAAAACTGTTTTTT. It is translated as CASSLRGYEKLFF.

In regard to this clonotype: A much larger clone sits a single nucleotide away, making a read error possible. The chain is built from TRBV7-2 and TRBJ2-7, with 10 bases fitting TRBD2. Per the germline V gene, CDR1 is SGHTA and CDR2 is FQGNSA. This CDR3 is 15 amino acids long. The CDR3 protein is CASSLALAGVPEHYF. CDR3 DNA: TGTGCCAGCAGCTTAGCCCTAGCGGGAGTCCCCGAGCACTACTTC.

There are many counts of this clonotype. V gene TRBV3-1 combines with J gene TRBJ2-7; D perhaps matches TRBD1 (7 bases). From germline, CDR1 is LGHDT and CDR2 YNNKEL (reference sequence). The V and J ends lost 2 bases and 4 bases respectively, with 15 bases between them. The CDR3 consists of 15 residues. The CDR3, as DNA: TGTGCCAGCAGCCAAAATCCAGGGGGGATTTACGAGCAGTACTTC. It codes for CASSQNPGGIYEQYF.

The table lists this clonotype with many counts. The CDR3 coding sequence is TGTGCCAGCAGTTACGAACGGACGGCCACGGCCCAGCATTTT. It is translated as CASSYERTATAQHF. The V call is TRBV6-5, the J call TRBJ1-5; D gene uncertain. The CDR3 loop spans 14 amino acids. Trimming took off 2 bases at V and 11 bases at J, with 16 bases between the two ends. CDR1 is MNHEY, CDR2 SVGAGI, per germline.

This clonotype was recorded many times. The chain is built from TRBV20-1 and TRBJ1-1, with D possibly being TRBD1 (6 bases). With 6 bases removed from V and 3 bases from J, the gap between germline ends came to 8 bases. The CDR3 is 11 residues long. The germline V gene encodes CDR1 DFQATT and CDR2 SNEGSKA (reference sequence). The CDR3 spells CSAAGDTEAFF. The DNA for the CDR3 is TGCAGTGCAGCAGGGGACACTGAAGCTTTCTTT.

This clonotype occurred many times. The rearrangement joins TRBV29-1 to TRBJ1-1; D call uncertain. Germline V gene lookup returns CDR1 SQVTM and CDR2 ANQGSEA. V gave up 6 bases and J gave up 0 bases, with 11 bases separating them. This CDR3 is 13 amino acids long. CDR3 region: CSVGTTMNTEAFF. The CDR3 region has the DNA TGCAGCGTCGGTACTACCATGAACACTGAAGCTTTCTTT.

This clonotype was counted a few times. One base away lies a much larger clone, so this may be a sequencing read error. This chain connects TRBV10-3 to TRBJ2-7; D might be TRBD2 (6 bases). Germline V gene data show CDR1 as ENHRY and CDR2 as SYGVKD. This CDR3 comprises 12 residues. Trimming shortened V by 8 bases and J by 3 bases, and 11 bases separated the two germline ends. In DNA, the CDR3 is TGTGCCATCCACGGGAGTCTCTACGAGCAGTACTTC. This sequence encodes CAIHGSLYEQYF.

This clonotype occurred many times. This chain uses TRBV5-5 with TRBJ1-5; 7 bases align to TRBD1. This CDR3 region has 15 residues. J was trimmed by 1 base and V by 0 bases; bases with no gene match: 1. Looked up from germline, CDR1 is SGHKS and CDR2 is YYEKEE (reference sequence). The CDR3: CASSLDRGSNQPQHF. The CDR3 DNA reads as TGTGCCAGCAGCTTGGACAGGGGAAGCAATCAGCCCCAGCATTTT.

This chain connects TRBV9 to TRBJ2-2; D is possibly TRBD1 (5 bases). The V gene lost 1 base and the J gene lost 2 bases, with 18 bases spanning the gap. Per germline, CDR1 SGDLS and CDR2 YYNGEE. CDR3 length: 18 residues. The CDR3 coding sequence is TGTGCCAGCAGCGTACGACAGATTTTCTACCAAAACACCGGGGAGCTGTTTTTT. Protein product: CASSVRQIFYQNTGELFF. Full variable domain (outside the CDR3, taken from reference TRBV9 and TRBJ2-2): DSGVTQTPKHLITATGQRVTLRCSPRSGDLSVYWYQQSLDQGLQFLIQYYNGEERAKGNILERFSAQQFPDLHSELNLSSLELGDSALYFCASSVRQIFYQNTGELFFGEGSRLTVL.

The sample holds a few counts of this clonotype. J is TRBJ1-2 and V is TRBV6-1; the D gene is possibly TRBD1 (5 bases). Germline lookup yields CDR1 MNHNS and CDR2 SASEGT. Trimming left V 6 bases short and J 7 bases short, with 18 bases between. CDR3 size: 14 residues. The CDR3 region is CASRHYMGDLGYTF. In nucleotides, the CDR3 is TGTGCCAGCAGACATTACATGGGGGACCTTGGCTACACCTTC.

This clonotype was detected only a few times. This may stem from a read error, because a much larger clone lies one nucleotide away. The chain combines TRBV28 with TRBJ2-2; D possibly corresponds to TRBD2 (6 bases). The CDR3 runs to 13 residues. Germline CDR1 is MDHEN and CDR2 is SYDVKM. The CDR3 region is CASKEGPTRELFF. The CDR3 DNA follows: TGTGCCAGCAAGGAGGGACCCACCCGGGAGCTGTTTTTT.

This clonotype has a count of ten or more. The V gene is TRBV27, the J gene TRBJ1-6; 7 bases line up with TRBD1. The CDR3 runs 18 residues. V dropped 2 bases and J dropped 3; count of bases not matched to a gene: 10. The germline V gene encodes CDR1 MNHEY and CDR2 SMNVEV (reference sequence). In DNA, the CDR3 is TGTGCCAGCAGTTTAAAGTCCCCAACAGGGGTCTATAATTCACCCCTCCACTTT. It is translated as CASSLKSPTGVYNSPLHF.